Here is one TCR beta chain with its context. Its target is unknown. CDR3 length: 14 amino acids. Germline V gene sequence: CDR1 GTSNPN, CDR2 SVGIG (reference sequence). Germline trimming cut 4 bases from V and 2 bases from J; bases unmatched to any gene: 5. The sample belongs to a study of cytomegalovirus exposure and HLA in healthy donors. Whole-study context: The early release's HLA-typed donors yielded roughly 85 million unique TCRs. Overall study findings and caveats: There was a cluster of highly shared sequence variants that was likely a sequencing artifact. Reports showed the classifier diagnosing cytomegalovirus status with high specificity and sensitivity. Sequences of the TCR beta chain were said to predict the HLA-A and HLA-B alleles of most subjects accurately.

PCR employed 60 Vbeta and 13 Jbeta primers. Clones were sequenced by immunoSEQ multiplex PCR, and TCRdb holds only the in-frame ones, with some missing. The profile covers about 250,000 clones, with around 80% appearing a single time and around 0.44% taken by the ten largest. Sequencing used PBMCs. This receptor was identified in a boy aged 5-17 years in good health and CMV-seronegative. The chain has TRBV30 and TRBJ2-1; TRBD1 matches 7 bases. CDR3 residues: CAWTQTGPYNEQFF. DNA of the CDR3: TGTGCCTGGACCCAGACAGGGCCCTACAATGAGCAGTTCTTC.